Here is one T cell receptor beta chain with its context. Antigen: not known. The junction shows a germline mismatch at one end, possibly a read error. This entry belongs to a study of graft-versus-host responses after intestinal transplantation. Study-wide background: After anti-thymocyte globulin induction, recipients took tacrolimus and steroids for 3 to 4 years.

The study's findings and limits: High graft-versus-host to host-versus-graft clonal ratios were seen in allografts of patients with graft-donor T cell macrochimerism. The study associated peak circulating GvH clone levels with early post-transplant HvG declines.

Produced via immunoSEQ multiplex PCR; TCRdb's table is partial and in-frame only. The table has 20,000 to 30,000 clones, more than 90% seen once. The germline gives CDR1 SGHDN, CDR2 FVKESK. The CDR3 has 13 residues. The sequencing used PBMCs, collected around 40 days after intestinal transplant. The chain recombines TRBV14 with TRBJ2-1; no reliable D call. The origin of this receptor is a human patient who received an intestinal transplant, so some T cells may come from the graft donor. CDR3 nucleotides: TGTGCCAGCAGCCAAGTCGTCACTAACTCGCCGGTCTTC. Its translation is CASSQVVTNSPVF. Combining the CDR3 with reference TRBV14 and TRBJ2-1 gives the whole variable domain EAGVTQFPSHSVIEKGQTVTLRCDPISGHDNLYWYRRVMGKEIKFLLHFVKESKQDESGMPNNRFLAERTGGTYSTLKVQPAELEDSGVYFCASSQVVTNSPVFGPGTRLTVL.